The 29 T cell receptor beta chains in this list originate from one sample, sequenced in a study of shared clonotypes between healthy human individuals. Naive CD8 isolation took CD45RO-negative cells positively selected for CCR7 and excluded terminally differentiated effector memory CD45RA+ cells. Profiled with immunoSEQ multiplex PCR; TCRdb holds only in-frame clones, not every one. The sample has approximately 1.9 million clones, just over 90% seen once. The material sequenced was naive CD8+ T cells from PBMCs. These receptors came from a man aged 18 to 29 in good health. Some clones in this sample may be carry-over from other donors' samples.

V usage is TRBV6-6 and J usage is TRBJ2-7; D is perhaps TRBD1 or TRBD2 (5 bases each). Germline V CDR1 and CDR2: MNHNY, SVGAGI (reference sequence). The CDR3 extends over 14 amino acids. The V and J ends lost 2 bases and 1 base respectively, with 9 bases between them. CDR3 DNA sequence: TGTGCCAGCAGTTACGATGGGGGTTCCTACGAGCAGTACTTC. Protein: CASSYDGGSYEQYF.

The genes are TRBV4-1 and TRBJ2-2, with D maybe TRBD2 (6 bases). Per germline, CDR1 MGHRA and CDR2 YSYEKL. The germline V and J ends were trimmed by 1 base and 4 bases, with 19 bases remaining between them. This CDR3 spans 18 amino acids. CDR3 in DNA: TGCGCCAGCAGCCAAGGGCCCTCTGCGGGGTGGGGCACCGGGGAGCTGTTTTTT. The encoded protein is CASSQGPSAGWGTGELFF.

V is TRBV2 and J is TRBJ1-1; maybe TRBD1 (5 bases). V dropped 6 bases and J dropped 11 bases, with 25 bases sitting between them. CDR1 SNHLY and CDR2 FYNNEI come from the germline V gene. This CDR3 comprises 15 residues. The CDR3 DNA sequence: TGTGCCAGCAGAGGGACCGGTCCCTCTCCGATTGGGGCTTTCTTT. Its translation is CASRGTGPSPIGAFF. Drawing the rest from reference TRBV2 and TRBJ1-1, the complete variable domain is EPEVTQTPSHQVTQMGQEVILRCVPISNHLYFYWYRQILGQKVEFLVSFYNNEISEKSEIFDDQFSVERPDGSNFTLKIRSTKLEDSAMYFCASRGTGPSPIGAFFGQGTRLTVV.

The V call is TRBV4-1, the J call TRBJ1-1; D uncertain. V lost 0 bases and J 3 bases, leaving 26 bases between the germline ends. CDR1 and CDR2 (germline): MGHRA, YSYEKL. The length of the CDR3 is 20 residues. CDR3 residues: CASSQDVPLGSQAEDTEAFF. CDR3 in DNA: TGCGCCAGCAGCCAAGATGTCCCCCTGGGCTCCCAAGCTGAGGACACTGAAGCTTTCTTT.

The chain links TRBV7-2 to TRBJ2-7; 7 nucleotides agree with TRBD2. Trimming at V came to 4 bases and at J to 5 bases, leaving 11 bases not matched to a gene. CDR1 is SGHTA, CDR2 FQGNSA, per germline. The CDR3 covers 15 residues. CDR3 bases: TGTGCCAGCAGCTCTTCCTCCGGGGGGATGAACGAGCAGTACTTC. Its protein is CASSSSSGGMNEQYF.

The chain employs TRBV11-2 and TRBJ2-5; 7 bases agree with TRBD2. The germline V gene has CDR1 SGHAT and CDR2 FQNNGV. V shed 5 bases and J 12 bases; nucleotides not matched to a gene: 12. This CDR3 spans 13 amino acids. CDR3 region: CASSPREARGEYF. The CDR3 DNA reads TGTGCCAGCAGCCCCCGTGAGGCCCGGGGGGAGTACTTC.

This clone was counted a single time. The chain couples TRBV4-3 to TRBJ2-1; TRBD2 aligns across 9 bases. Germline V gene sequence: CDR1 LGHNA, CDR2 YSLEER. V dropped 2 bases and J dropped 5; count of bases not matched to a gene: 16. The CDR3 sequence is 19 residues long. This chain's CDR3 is CASSQLQRTLAGPNNEQFF. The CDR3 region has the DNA TGCGCCAGCAGCCAACTCCAAAGAACTCTAGCGGGACCGAACAATGAGCAGTTCTTC.

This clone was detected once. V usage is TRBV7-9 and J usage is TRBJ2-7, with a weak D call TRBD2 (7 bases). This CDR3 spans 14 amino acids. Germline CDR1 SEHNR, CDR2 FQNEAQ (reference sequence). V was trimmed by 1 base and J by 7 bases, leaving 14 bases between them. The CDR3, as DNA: TGTGCCAGCAGCTTAGACCGGGGGGCGGGAGAGCAGTACTTC. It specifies CASSLDRGAGEQYF.

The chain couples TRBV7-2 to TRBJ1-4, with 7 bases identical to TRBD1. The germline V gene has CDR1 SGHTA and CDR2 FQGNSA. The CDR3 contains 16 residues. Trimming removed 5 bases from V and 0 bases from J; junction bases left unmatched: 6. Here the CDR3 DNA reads TGTGCCAGCAGCGCTAGACAGGGCCCAACTAATGAAAAACTGTTTTTT. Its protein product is CASSARQGPTNEKLFF.

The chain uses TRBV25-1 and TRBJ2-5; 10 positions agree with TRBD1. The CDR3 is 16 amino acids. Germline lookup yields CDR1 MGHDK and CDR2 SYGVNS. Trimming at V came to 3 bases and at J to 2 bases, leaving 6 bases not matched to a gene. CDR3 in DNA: TGTGCCAGCAGTGATTGGGGGACAGGGGCTCAAGAGACCCAGTACTTC. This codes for CASSDWGTGAQETQYF.

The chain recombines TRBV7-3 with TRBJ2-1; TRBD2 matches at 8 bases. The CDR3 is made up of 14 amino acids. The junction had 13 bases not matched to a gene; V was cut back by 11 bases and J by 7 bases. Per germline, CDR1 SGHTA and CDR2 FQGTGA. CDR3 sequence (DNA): TGTGCCGACCCCGGGACTAGAGGGTTGAATGAGCAGTTCTTC. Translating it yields CADPGTRGLNEQFF.

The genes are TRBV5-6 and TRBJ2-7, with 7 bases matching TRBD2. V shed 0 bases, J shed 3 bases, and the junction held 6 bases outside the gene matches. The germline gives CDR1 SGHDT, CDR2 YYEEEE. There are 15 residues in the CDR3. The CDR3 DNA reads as TGTGCCAGCAGCTTGGGACGCGGGGGTTTCTACGAGCAGTACTTC. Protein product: CASSLGRGGFYEQYF.

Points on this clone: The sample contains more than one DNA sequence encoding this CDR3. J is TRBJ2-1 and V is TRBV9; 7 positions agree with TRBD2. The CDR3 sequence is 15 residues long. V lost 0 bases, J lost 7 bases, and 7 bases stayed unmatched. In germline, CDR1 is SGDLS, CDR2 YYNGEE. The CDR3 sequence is CASSVGGRATNEQFF. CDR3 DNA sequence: TGTGCCAGCAGCGTAGGTGGGAGGGCCACGAATGAGCAGTTCTTC.

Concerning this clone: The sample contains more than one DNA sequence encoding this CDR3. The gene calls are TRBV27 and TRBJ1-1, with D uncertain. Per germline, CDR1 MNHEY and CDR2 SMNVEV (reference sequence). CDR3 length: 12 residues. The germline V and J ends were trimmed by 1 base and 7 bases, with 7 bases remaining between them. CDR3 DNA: TGTGCCAGCAGTTTATTAAGGAGTGAAGCTTTCTTT. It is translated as CASSLLRSEAFF.

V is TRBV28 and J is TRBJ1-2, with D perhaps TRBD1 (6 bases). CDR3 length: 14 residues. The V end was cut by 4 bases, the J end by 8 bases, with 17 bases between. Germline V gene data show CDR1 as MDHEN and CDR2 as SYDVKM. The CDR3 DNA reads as TGTGCCAGCAGTTCCTACTCCAGGGGTGAGGGCTACACCTTC. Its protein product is CASSSYSRGEGYTF.

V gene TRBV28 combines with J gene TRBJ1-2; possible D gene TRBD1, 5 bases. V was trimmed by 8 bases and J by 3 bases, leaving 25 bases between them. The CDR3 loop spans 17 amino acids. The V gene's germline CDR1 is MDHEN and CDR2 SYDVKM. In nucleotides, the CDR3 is TGTGCCAGCGGCCACGATCGAGAGGGGCTACGTTACTATGGCTACACCTTC. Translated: CASGHDREGLRYYGYTF.

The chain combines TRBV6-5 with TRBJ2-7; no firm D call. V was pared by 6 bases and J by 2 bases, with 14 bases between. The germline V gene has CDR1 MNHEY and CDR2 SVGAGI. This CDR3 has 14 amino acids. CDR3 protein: CASSASDAAYEQYF. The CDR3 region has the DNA TGTGCCAGCAGCGCCTCGGACGCCGCCTACGAGCAGTACTTC.

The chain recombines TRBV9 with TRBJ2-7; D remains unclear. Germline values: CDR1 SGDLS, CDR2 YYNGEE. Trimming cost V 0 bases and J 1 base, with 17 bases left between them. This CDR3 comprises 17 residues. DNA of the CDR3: TGTGCCAGCAGCGTAGCTCCGGCGGCGGAACGTTCCTACGAGCAGTACTTC. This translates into CASSVAPAAERSYEQYF.

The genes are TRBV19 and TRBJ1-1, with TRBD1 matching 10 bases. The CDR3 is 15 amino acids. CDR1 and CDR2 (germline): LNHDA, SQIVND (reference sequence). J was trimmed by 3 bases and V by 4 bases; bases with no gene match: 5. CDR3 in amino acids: CASSTWTGGDTEAFF. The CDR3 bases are TGTGCCAGTAGTACCTGGACAGGGGGGGACACTGAAGCTTTCTTT.

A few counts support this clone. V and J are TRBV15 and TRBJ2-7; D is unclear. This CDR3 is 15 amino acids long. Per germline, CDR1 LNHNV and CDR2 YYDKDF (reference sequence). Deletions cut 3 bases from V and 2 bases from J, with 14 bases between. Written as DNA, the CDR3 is TGTGCCACCAGCAGGGTCCTAGACCGAACCTACGAGCAGTACTTC. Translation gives CATSRVLDRTYEQYF. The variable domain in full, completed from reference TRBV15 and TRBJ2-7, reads DAMVIQNPRYQVTQFGKPVTLSCSQTLNHNVMYWYQQKSSQAPKLLFHYYDKDFNNEADTPDNFQSRRPNTSFCFLDIRSPGLGDTAMYLCATSRVLDRTYEQYFGPGTRLTVT.

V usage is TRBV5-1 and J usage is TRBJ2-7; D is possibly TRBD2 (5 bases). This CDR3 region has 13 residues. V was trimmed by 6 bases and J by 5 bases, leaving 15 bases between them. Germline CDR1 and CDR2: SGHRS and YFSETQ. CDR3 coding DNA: TGCGCCAGCATGGACTCCCTTCGCCACGAGCAGTACTTC. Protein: CASMDSLRHEQYF.

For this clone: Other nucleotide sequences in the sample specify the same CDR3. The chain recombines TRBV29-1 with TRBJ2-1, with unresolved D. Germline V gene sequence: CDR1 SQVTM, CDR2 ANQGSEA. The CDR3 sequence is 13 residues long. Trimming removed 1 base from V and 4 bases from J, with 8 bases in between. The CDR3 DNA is TGCAGCGTTGAAGGGCTGGTATACAATGAGCAGTTCTTC. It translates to CSVEGLVYNEQFF.

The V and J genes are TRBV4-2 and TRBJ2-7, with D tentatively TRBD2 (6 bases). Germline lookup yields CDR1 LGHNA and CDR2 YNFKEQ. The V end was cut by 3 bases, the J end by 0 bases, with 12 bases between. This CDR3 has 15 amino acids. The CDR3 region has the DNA TGTGCCAGCAGCCAGGCTAGCGATGGCTCCTACGAGCAGTACTTC. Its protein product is CASSQASDGSYEQYF.

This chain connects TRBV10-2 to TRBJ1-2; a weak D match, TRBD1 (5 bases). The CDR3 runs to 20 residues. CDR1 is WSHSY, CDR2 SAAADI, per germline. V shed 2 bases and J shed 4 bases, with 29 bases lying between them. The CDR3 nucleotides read TGCGCCAGCAGTGAGGATTGGGGAGCCAGACACGCGGTGGGGCTCTATGGCTACACCTTC. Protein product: CASSEDWGARHAVGLYGYTF.

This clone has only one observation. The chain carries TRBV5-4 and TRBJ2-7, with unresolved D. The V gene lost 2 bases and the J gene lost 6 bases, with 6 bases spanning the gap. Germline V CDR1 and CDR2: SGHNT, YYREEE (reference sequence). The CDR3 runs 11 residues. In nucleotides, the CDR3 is TGTGCCAGCAGCTTAAATAGCGAGCAGTACTTC. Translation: CASSLNSEQYF.

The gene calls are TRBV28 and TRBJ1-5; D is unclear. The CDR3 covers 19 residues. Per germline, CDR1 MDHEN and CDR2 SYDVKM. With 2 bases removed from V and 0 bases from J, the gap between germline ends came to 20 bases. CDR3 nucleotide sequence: TGTGCCAGCAGTTTACCCTGGCGGAGTGGCTACATTAGCAATCAGCCCCAGCATTTT. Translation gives CASSLPWRSGYISNQPQHF.

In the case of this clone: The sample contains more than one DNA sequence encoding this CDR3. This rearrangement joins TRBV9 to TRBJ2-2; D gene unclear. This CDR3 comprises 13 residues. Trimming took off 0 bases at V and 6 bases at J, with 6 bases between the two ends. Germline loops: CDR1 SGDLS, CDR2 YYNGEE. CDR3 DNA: TGTGCCAGCAGCGTAGTGACGGCCGGGGAGCTGTTTTTT. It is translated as CASSVVTAGELFF.

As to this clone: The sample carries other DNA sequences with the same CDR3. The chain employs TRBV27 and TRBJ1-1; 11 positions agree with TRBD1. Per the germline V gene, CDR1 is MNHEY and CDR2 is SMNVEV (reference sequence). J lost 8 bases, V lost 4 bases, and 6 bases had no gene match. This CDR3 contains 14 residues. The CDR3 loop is CASSYTGTGGEAFF. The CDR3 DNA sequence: TGTGCCAGCAGTTATACCGGGACAGGGGGGGAAGCTTTCTTT.

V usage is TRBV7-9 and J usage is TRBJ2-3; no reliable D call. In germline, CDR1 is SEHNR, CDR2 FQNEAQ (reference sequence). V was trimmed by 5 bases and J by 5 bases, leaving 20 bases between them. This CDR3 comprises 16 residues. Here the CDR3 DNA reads TGTGCCAGCAGCCGTTCCGGGCCCCCAGATGAAGATACGCAGTATTTT. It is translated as CASSRSGPPDEDTQYF.